What follows are 8 T cell receptor beta chains derived from one specimen sequenced in a study of T cell responses to AZD1222 COVID-19 vaccine. This table comes from immunoSEQ multiplex PCR, and its TCRdb copy is limited to in-frame clones, with some not included. The sample has 95,000 to 150,000 clones; roughly nine tenths are singletons. The sequencing used peripheral blood, collected on day 0 of AZD1222 vaccination. These receptors originate from an adult in good health.

The chain has TRBV7-8 and TRBJ2-2, with no clear D. Deletions cut 5 bases from V and 4 bases from J, with 2 bases between. This CDR3 has 11 residues. The germline CDR1 and CDR2 sequences are SGHVS and FQNEAQ. The CDR3 DNA is TGTGCCAGCAGCCCCACCGGGGAGCTGTTTTTT. Amino acid sequence: CASSPTGELFF.

This clone was observed once. This chain connects TRBV4-3 to TRBJ2-3; D unresolved. This CDR3 spans 14 amino acids. Looked up from germline, CDR1 is LGHNA and CDR2 is YSLEER. Trimming removed 0 bases from V and 0 bases from J, with 4 bases in between. The DNA for the CDR3 is TGCGCCAGCAGCCAAGAGGGCAGCACAGATACGCAGTATTTT. This codes for CASSQEGSTDTQYF.

The chain uses TRBV6-1 and TRBJ1-2, with TRBD1 as a possible D gene (6 bases). Trimming removed 1 base at V and 4 bases at J, with 10 bases between. Per the germline V gene, CDR1 is MNHNS and CDR2 is SASEGT. The CDR3 extends over 14 amino acids. The CDR3 reads CASSEGQDLYGYTF. The CDR3 region has the DNA TGTGCCAGCAGTGAAGGACAGGACCTCTATGGCTACACCTTC.

This chain uses TRBV5-1 with TRBJ2-7, with 9 bases aligning to TRBD1. Losses at the gene ends were 2 bases for V and 6 bases for J; bases not matched to a gene: 6. Germline-derived CDR1 and CDR2 are SGHRS and YFSETQ. The length of the CDR3 is 14 residues. CDR3 region: CASSFGETGGEQYV. The CDR3 DNA follows: TGCGCCAGCAGCTTCGGCGAGACAGGGGGCGAGCAGTACGTC.

This sequence joins TRBV6-5 and TRBJ1-2; D is unclear. Germline lookup yields CDR1 MNHEY and CDR2 SVGAGI. The CDR3 extends over 15 amino acids. V was shortened by 0 bases and J by 7 bases, with 15 bases between the two germline ends. Here the CDR3 reads CASSYSNWGWSGYTF. CDR3 bases: TGTGCCAGCAGTTACTCGAATTGGGGATGGAGTGGCTACACCTTC.

The V and J genes are TRBV18 and TRBJ1-4; D gene ambiguous. From germline, CDR1 is KGHSH and CDR2 LQKENI. V lost 2 bases and J lost 0, with 4 bases in between. The CDR3 consists of 14 residues. The CDR3 spells CASSPTATNEKLFF. The DNA for the CDR3 is TGTGCCAGCTCACCAACAGCAACTAATGAAAAACTGTTTTTT. The entire variable domain, with the rest obtained from reference TRBV18 and TRBJ1-4, is as follows: NAGVMQNPRHLVRRRGQEARLRCSPMKGHSHVYWYRQLPEEGLKFMVYLQKENIIDESGMPKERFSAEFPKEGPSILRIQQVVRGDSAAYFCASSPTATNEKLFFGSGTQLSVL.

This chain joins TRBV7-2 and TRBJ1-1; 8 bases match TRBD1. The length of the CDR3 is 14 residues. Losses at the gene ends were 1 base for V and 10 bases for J; bases not matched to a gene: 8. The germline V gene has CDR1 SGHTA and CDR2 FQGNSA. CDR3 protein: CASSLGPDRVGAFF. The CDR3 bases are TGTGCCAGCAGCTTAGGACCGGACAGGGTTGGAGCTTTCTTT. Drawing the rest from reference TRBV7-2 and TRBJ1-1, the complete variable domain is GAGVSQSPSNKVTEKGKDVELRCDPISGHTALYWYRQSLGQGLEFLIYFQGNSAPDKSGLPSDRFSAERTGGSVSTLTIQRTQQEDSAVYLCASSLGPDRVGAFFGQGTRLTVV.

This chain joins TRBV18 and TRBJ1-1, with D possibly being TRBD1 (6 bases). Trimming removed 2 bases from V and 6 bases from J, with 19 bases in between. The CDR3 runs to 16 residues. From germline, CDR1 is KGHSH and CDR2 LQKENI. The CDR3 spells CASSPSQVGGAAEAFF. CDR3 nucleotide sequence: TGTGCCAGCTCACCATCGCAGGTGGGGGGCGCGGCTGAAGCTTTCTTT.